The T cell receptor beta chain described here comes from a study of beta chain features in type 1 diabetes. V gave up 1 base and J gave up 0 bases; unmatched junction bases: 7. This CDR3 region has 17 residues. Per the germline V gene, CDR1 is MGHDK and CDR2 is SYGVNS. To note about this clone: Its antigen remains unknown.

Study-wide points: In all four CD4+ subsets, TCRB CDR3 length was significantly, moderately reduced in type 1 diabetes.

Expressed TCRB transcripts were sequenced because the entire RNA isolate underwent reverse transcription. Method: immunoSEQ multiplex PCR; TCRdb's copy keeps in-frame clones and lacks some. The top ten hold roughly 0.7% of the sample, which has roughly 150,000 clones, approximately 10% seen once. The sequenced material came from central memory CD4+ T cells from blood. This receptor was taken from a woman aged 25 to 39 with type 1 diabetes. The V and J genes are TRBV25-1 and TRBJ2-7, with 9 bases lining up with TRBD2. The CDR3 protein is CASSELGLAGFSYEQYF. As DNA, the CDR3 is TGTGCCAGCAGTGAATTGGGGCTAGCGGGATTCTCCTACGAGCAGTACTTC.